A single sample gave rise to the 12 T cell receptor beta chains below, sequenced in a study of T-cell memory formation after mild COVID-19. TCRdb passed the 5' RACE reads through MiXCR, listing each CDR3 protein once. The table shows approximately 350,000 distinct CDR3 sequences, with about an eighth occurring only once. The sample comprised PBMCs or a T cell subset sorted from them (not recorded which). All receptors derive from a man aged 18 to 30 who had mild COVID-19 (a few samples of this study predate the infection). Cell type and time point are not known.

The chain couples TRBV4-1 to TRBJ2-2; TRBD1 agrees at 7 bases. J lost 0 bases, V lost 0 bases, and 10 bases had no gene match. This CDR3 has 19 amino acids. The germline gives CDR1 MGHRA, CDR2 YSYEKL. Here the CDR3 reads CASSQEGRGSASNTGELFF. The CDR3 bases are TGCGCCAGCAGCCAAGAAGGCAGGGGGTCTGCCTCGAACACCGGGGAGCTGTTTTTT.

This clonotype occurred a few times. The chain couples TRBV6-5 to TRBJ1-1, with 7 nucleotides matching TRBD1. Losses at the gene ends were 2 bases for V and 7 bases for J; bases not matched to a gene: 7. The CDR3 is 14 residues long. Germline CDR1 reads MNHEY; CDR2 reads SVGAGI. The CDR3 nucleotides read TGTGCCAGCAGTTACGGGGGACAGAGAAATGAAGCTTTCTTT. This translates into CASSYGGQRNEAFF.

The chain carries TRBV3-1 and TRBJ2-3, with D perhaps given as TRBD1 or TRBD2 (5 bases each). Trimming shortened V by 4 bases and J by 8 bases, and 22 bases separated the two germline ends. The CDR3 runs to 16 residues. Per the germline V gene, CDR1 is LGHDT and CDR2 is YNNKEL (reference sequence). CDR3 sequence (DNA): TGTGCCAGCAGCCGACCACCCGGGACCCTCGGCGGTACGCAGTATTTT. This encodes CASSRPPGTLGGTQYF.

The chain has TRBV3-1 and TRBJ2-7; D remains unclear. Trimming took off 0 bases at V and 3 bases at J, with 15 bases between the two ends. The CDR3 has 16 residues. Germline lookup yields CDR1 LGHDT and CDR2 YNNKEL (reference sequence). CDR3 in amino acids: CASSQDRFRKNYEQYV. The CDR3 nucleotides read TGTGCCAGCAGCCAAGATAGGTTCAGGAAAAACTACGAGCAGTACGTC.

The CDR3 here is CASSHSGGRVPNSPLHF. The CDR3 bases are TGTGCCAGCAGCCATTCGGGGGGCCGAGTTCCGAATTCACCCCTCCACTTT. The chain uses TRBV7-9 and TRBJ1-6, with D possibly matching TRBD1 (6 bases). V was trimmed by 5 bases and J by 7 bases, leaving 21 bases between them. The CDR3 is made up of 17 amino acids. Germline CDR1 is SEHNR and CDR2 is FQNEAQ (reference sequence).

The chain employs TRBV12-5 and TRBJ1-1, with 9 bases fitting TRBD1. CDR3 length equals 12 residues. CDR1 and CDR2 (germline): LGHNT, FRNRAP. V trimming: 1 base; J trimming: 11 bases; junction bases outside the gene matches: 2. The CDR3 loop reads CASGLGQGVAFF. Here the CDR3 DNA reads TGTGCTAGTGGTTTGGGACAGGGGGTGGCTTTCTTT.

This clonotype turned up a few times. The chain employs TRBV19 and TRBJ1-1; 8 nucleotides line up with TRBD1. Per germline, CDR1 LNHDA and CDR2 SQIVND (reference sequence). V gave up 3 bases and J gave up 6 bases; unmatched junction bases: 9. This CDR3 spans 15 amino acids. The CDR3 DNA is TGTGCCAGTAGTATTCCAGGGACAGGATCGTCTGAAGCTTTCTTT. Amino acid sequence: CASSIPGTGSSEAFF.

This clonotype has a handful of counts. The chain carries TRBV12-3 or TRBV12-4 and TRBJ2-5, with D tentatively TRBD2 (7 bases). This CDR3 is 15 amino acids long. V shed 10 bases and J shed 0 bases, with 18 bases lying between them. The CDR3 DNA is TGTGCCACCTCCCGGGGGGCGGGGTACCAAGAGACCCAGTACTTC. Translating it yields CATSRGAGYQETQYF.

This clonotype was counted only a few times. The chain employs TRBV10-3 and TRBJ1-6, with a tentative D call TRBD1 (6 bases). The CDR3 runs to 13 residues. Trimming shortened V by 6 bases and J by 10 bases, and 13 bases separated the two germline ends. CDR1 and CDR2 from the germline V gene are ENHRY and SYGVKD. CDR3 region: CAISPRQGSPLHF. CDR3 coding DNA: TGTGCCATCAGCCCGCGTCAGGGGTCACCCCTCCACTTT.

The rearrangement uses TRBV12-3 or TRBV12-4 and TRBJ2-5; 11 bases line up with TRBD2. Trimming took 5 bases from V and 1 from J; bases not matched to a gene: 9. This CDR3 spans 17 amino acids. CDR3 nucleotides: TGTGCCAGCAGTACTAGCGGGGGAATAACCGCCCAAGAGACCCAGTACTTC. Its translation: CASSTSGGITAQETQYF.

The gene calls are TRBV10-3 and TRBJ2-7; the D is unclear. The CDR3 is 14 amino acids. Germline CDR1 is ENHRY and CDR2 is SYGVKD. V lost 4 bases and J lost 2, with 12 bases in between. As DNA, the CDR3 is TGTGCCATCAGTGGACAACCTTCTCCCTACGAGCAGTACGTC. This encodes CAISGQPSPYEQYV.

This clonotype was observed a handful of times. The V gene is TRBV27, the J gene TRBJ2-1; D not certain. Germline lookup yields CDR1 MNHEY and CDR2 SMNVEV (reference sequence). The CDR3 covers 15 residues. The V end was cut by 0 bases, the J end by 2 bases, with 8 bases between. The CDR3 protein is CASSLSNQPYNEQFF. As DNA, the CDR3 is TGTGCCAGCAGTTTATCGAATCAACCCTACAATGAGCAGTTCTTC.